By share, the clone carrying this TCR beta chain ranks as medium-sized (0.01 to 0.1%). Antigen specificity is unknown. Harvested at least 2 cm beyond the tumor margin, adjacent lung showed no atypia. Measured with immunoSEQ multiplex PCR; TCRdb has only the in-frame clones, and not every one. The sample lists approximately 1,200 clones, approximately 27% seen once, with roughly 34% in the top ten. This entry comes from a study of T cells in localized non-small cell lung cancer. Whole-study results and caveats: Adjacent lung had a median around 50 of the 100 largest tumor clones.

The CDR3 totals 15 residues. V lost 4 bases and J lost 4; bases outside the gene matches: 9. From germline, CDR1 is SGDLS and CDR2 YYNGEE. This clonotype was obtained from a male donor at least 60 years old with stage II squamous cell lung carcinoma. The chain is built from TRBV9 and TRBJ1-2; 8 bases line up with TRBD1. This specimen consisted of normal lung tissue next to the tumor, obtained before any cancer treatment. CDR3: CASSSPDRASYGYTF. CDR3 in DNA: TGTGCCAGCAGCTCTCCGGACAGGGCGAGCTATGGCTACACCTTC.